Listed here is a single T cell receptor beta chain. The sample belongs to a study of blood T cell repertoires in COVID-19. In the study overall: T cells, B-cell-depleted T cells, or PBMCs supplied cDNA or gDNA.

TCRdb's copy holds only in-frame clones and misses some; the assay was immunoSEQ multiplex PCR. The data show approximately 250,000 clones, about 88% seen once. The clonotype originates from a man aged 40-50 years with acute or convalescent COVID-19. The sequenced material came from peripheral blood.

The CDR3 sequence: CASSYRDSGNTIYF. CDR3 bases: TGTGCCAGCAGTTATCGCGACTCTGGAAACACCATATATTTT. V and J are TRBV6-5 and TRBJ1-3; D remains ambiguous. The ends were cut back, 3 bases at V and 0 bases at J, with 6 bases in the middle. Germline values: CDR1 MNHEY, CDR2 SVGAGI. CDR3 length: 14 amino acids.